Shown below are 7 T cell receptor beta chains from a single sample sequenced in a study of OX40 agonist ivuxolimab in advanced cancers. Using immunoSEQ multiplex PCR, the repertoire was profiled, and TCRdb retains in-frame clones only, with some absent. The table records some 130,000 clones, roughly 91% of them present only once. The sequencing here drew on CD4+ or CD8+ T cells sorted from blood, taken in a trial of the OX40 agonist ivuxolimab. These receptors were taken from an adult with an advanced solid tumor such as melanoma, head and neck, liver or kidney cancer.

The chain joins TRBV28 to TRBJ1-5, with 7 bases aligning to TRBD1. Per germline, CDR1 MDHEN and CDR2 SYDVKM. J gave up 0 bases and V 2 bases, and 10 bases lay outside the gene matches. CDR3 length: 18 residues. CDR3 region: CASSLPGQLRDSNQPQHF. In DNA form, the CDR3 reads TGTGCCAGCAGTTTACCGGGACAGCTAAGAGATAGCAATCAGCCCCAGCATTTT.

This chain connects TRBV5-4 to TRBJ1-2, with D possibly matching TRBD1 (5 bases). This CDR3 comprises 14 residues. The V gene's germline CDR1 is SGHNT and CDR2 YYREEE (reference sequence). V gave up 2 bases and J gave up 3 bases, with 11 bases separating them. The CDR3 protein is CASSFGRGDYGYTF. The CDR3 region has the DNA TGTGCCAGCAGCTTCGGCCGGGGGGACTATGGCTACACCTTC. The complete variable domain, with remaining parts taken from reference TRBV5-4 and TRBJ1-2, reads ETGVTQSPTHLIKTRGQQVTLRCSSQSGHNTVSWYQQALGQGPQFIFQYYREEENGRGNFPPRFSGLQFPNYSSELNVNALELDDSALYLCASSFGRGDYGYTFGSGTRLTVV.

V and J are TRBV7-9 and TRBJ2-1; D is ambiguous. The V end lost 1 base, the J end lost 4 bases, and 5 bases lay between the germline ends. Looked up from germline, CDR1 is SEHNR and CDR2 is FQNEAQ (reference sequence). The CDR3 loop spans 13 amino acids. CDR3 protein: CASSLGPYNEQFF. The DNA of the CDR3 is TGTGCCAGCAGCTTAGGCCCGTACAATGAGCAGTTCTTC.

This chain uses TRBV19 with TRBJ1-5, with D tentatively TRBD1 (5 bases). V was shortened by 9 bases and J by 7 bases, with 22 bases between the two germline ends. The CDR3 length is 15 residues. Germline CDR1 and CDR2: LNHDA and SQIVND (reference sequence). CDR3 residues: CASRGTSGRWQPQHF. The CDR3 nucleotides are TGTGCCAGCCGGGGTACCTCAGGGAGGTGGCAGCCCCAGCATTTT.

This sequence joins TRBV7-3 and TRBJ1-2; D perhaps matches TRBD1 (5 bases). Germline CDR1 reads SGHTA; CDR2 reads FQGTGA. The ends were cut back, 5 bases at V and 5 bases at J, with 27 bases in the middle. There are 18 residues in the CDR3. CDR3 in amino acids: CASSPGTPPAPRGYGYTF. The CDR3 bases are TGTGCCAGCAGCCCCGGGACCCCCCCAGCACCCCGGGGGTATGGCTACACCTTC.

The chain couples TRBV9 to TRBJ2-3; D is possibly TRBD2 (7 bases). The V end lost 4 bases, the J end lost 15 bases, and 21 bases lay between the germline ends. CDR1 is SGDLS and CDR2 is YYNGEE in the germline V gene. This CDR3 comprises 13 residues. CDR3 residues: CASSTSLGGGLYF. The CDR3 bases are TGTGCCAGCAGCACCTCTTTGGGGGGGGGCCTATATTTT.

This chain joins TRBV4-3 and TRBJ1-1; no definite D call. The CDR3 covers 15 residues. V was cut by 0 bases and J by 4 bases, with 12 bases left in between. CDR1 is LGHNA and CDR2 is YSLEER in the germline V gene. CDR3 in amino acids: CASSQEPVWGTEAFF. The CDR3, as DNA: TGCGCCAGCAGCCAAGAACCGGTTTGGGGCACTGAAGCTTTCTTT.